The clone carrying this T cell receptor beta chain was seen once. Its antigen remains unknown. The sample is drawn from a study of cytomegalovirus exposure and HLA in healthy donors. Study-wide points: Roughly even sequencing depth across donors was the assumption behind the presence/absence analyses.

The PCR contained 60 Vbeta and 13 Jbeta primers. The protocol was immunoSEQ multiplex PCR, while the TCRdb copy is restricted to in-frame clones and leaves out a portion. The sample has more than 140,000 clones; less than 65% are singletons. Looked up from germline, CDR1 is MNHEY and CDR2 is SVGAGI. V was clipped by 4 bases and J by 1 base, with 12 bases between them. This CDR3 is built from 15 residues. The V gene is TRBV6-5, the J gene TRBJ2-3; a possible D gene is TRBD1 (5 bases). Sequencing used PBMCs. The receptor's source is a woman aged 30 to 39 in good health and CMV-seropositive. The CDR3, as DNA: TGTGCCAGCAGTTCAGGGTACCTCGGCACAGATACGCAGTATTTT. Its protein is CASSSGYLGTDTQYF.